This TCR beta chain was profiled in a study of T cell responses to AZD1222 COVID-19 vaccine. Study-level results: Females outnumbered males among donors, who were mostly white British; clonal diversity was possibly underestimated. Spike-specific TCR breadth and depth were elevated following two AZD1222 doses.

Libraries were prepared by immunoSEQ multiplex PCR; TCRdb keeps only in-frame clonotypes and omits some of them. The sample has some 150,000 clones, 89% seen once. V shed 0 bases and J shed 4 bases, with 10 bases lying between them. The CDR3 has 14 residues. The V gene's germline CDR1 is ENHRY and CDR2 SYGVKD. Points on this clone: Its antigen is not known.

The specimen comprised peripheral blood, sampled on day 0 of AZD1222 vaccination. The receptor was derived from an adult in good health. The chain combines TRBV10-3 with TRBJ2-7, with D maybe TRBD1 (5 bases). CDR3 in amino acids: CAISESSRVYEQYF. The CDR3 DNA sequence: TGTGCCATCAGTGAGTCGTCCAGGGTTTACGAGCAGTACTTC.